Below, one TCR beta chain is given with its context. The germline V gene has CDR1 SGHAT and CDR2 FQDESV (reference sequence). This CDR3 has 17 residues. Sequencing libraries of TCR beta were made by UMI-labeled 5' RACE. Reanalyzing the 5' RACE reads, TCRdb keeps one entry per CDR3 protein, without DNA. In total, the table holds about 6,500 distinct CDR3 sequences. The sample comes from a study of human CD8 memory T cell subsets. A negative magnetic separation step was used to enrich total CD8+ T cells. The sequenced sample consisted of CD8+ stem-like memory T cells (TSCM and TCM) sorted from PBMCs. The subset was: stem-like memory CD8 T cells (TSTEM), CCR7+ PD-1- TIGIT-. The chain carries TRBV11-1 and TRBJ2-2; TCRdb picks TRBD1, but there is no DNA to check that call. The sequence derives from a human donor in good health. The CDR3 loop reads CASSPHSGSTVTGELFF.